This TCR beta chain was identified in a study of regulatory T cells in long-lasting Graves disease. Points from the study as a whole: Patients with persistent Graves' had lower TCR diversity than newly diagnosed patients. Persistent disease preferred TRBV28, TRBJ1-2 and TRBJ2-5; new disease, TRBV20-1 and TRBJ2-1.

Construction of TCR beta libraries relied on iRepertoire HTBI primers and on Arm-PCR targeting CDR3 regions. Per the original data handling: Gene usage covered over 55 TRBV and 11 to 15 TRBJ segments. TCRdb processed the multiplex PCR reads anew with MiXCR; each CDR3 protein has one entry. None of the V and J calls come from the authors' own analysis; TCRdb made them. The table lists 360,000 or so distinct CDR3 sequences, more than 20% of them singletons. Trimming stripped 0 bases from V and 3 bases from J, with 7 bases between. Germline V CDR1 and CDR2: SGHAT, FQNNGV. This CDR3 spans 14 amino acids. Comments on this clonotype: The antigen is unknown.

Stated time point: persistent/refractory GD, antithyroid drugs over 5 years with positive TRAb. RNA isolated from PBMCs was used to make the TCR library. Patients were from an endocrinology department in Xi'an, China. The rearrangement links TRBV11-2 to TRBJ2-3; D uncertain. The sample in question was peripheral blood mononuclear cells (PBMCs), obtained when the disease was refractory, from a patient treated with antithyroid drugs. The clonotype comes from a middle-aged woman with Graves disease. The CDR3 bases are TGTGCCAGCAGCTTAGATCTGGGAACAGATACGCAGTATTTT. Its protein is CASSLDLGTDTQYF.